The rows below give T cell receptor beta chains drawn from one sample of a study of blood T cell repertoires in COVID-19. Generated by immunoSEQ multiplex PCR, the TCRdb table keeps only in-frame clones and is missing some. The table has approximately 500,000 clones, less than 90% seen once. Input material: peripheral blood. The receptors come from a woman aged 50 to 65 with COVID-19, enrolled during active disease. The CDR3 runs from the conserved cysteine through the conserved F or W. A D gene is named only where the DNA matches it firmly.

DNA | CDR3 | D | J | V
TGTGCCACCACAGATAAGGGGGCCGGGGAGCTGTTTTTT | CATTDKGAGELFF | . | TRBJ2-2 | TRBV7-8
TGTGCCAGCAGTGCTGAATGGAGCGGGGGTACAGATACGCAGTATTTT | CASSAEWSGGTDTQYF | TRBD2 | TRBJ2-3 | TRBV25-1
TGTGCCAGCAGGGGCGCCACTGAAGCTTTCTTT | CASRGATEAFF | . | TRBJ1-1 | TRBV6-5
TGTGCCAGCAGTTTATCGTTCGCAGGGAACACTGAAGCTTTCTTT | CASSLSFAGNTEAFF | . | TRBJ1-1 | TRBV27
TGTGCCAGCAGCCTCACCGGGACAGGACAAGAGACCCAGTACTTC | CASSLTGTGQETQYF | TRBD1 | TRBJ2-5 | TRBV9
TGTGCCAGCAGCCTGACTAGATCCACAGATACGCAGTATTTT | CASSLTRSTDTQYF | . | TRBJ2-3 | TRBV7-2
TGTGCCAGCACCCCAACCAGGACGGACTTCTACGAGCAGTACTTC | CASTPTRTDFYEQYF | . | TRBJ2-7 | TRBV2
TGTGCCAGCTCACCACCTACAGGCGTCGGGGAGCAGTACTTC | CASSPPTGVGEQYF | . | TRBJ2-7 | TRBV18
TGTGCCAGCAGCTTGTGGGCCAGTCAGTATTTT | CASSLWASQYF | . | TRBJ2-3 | TRBV7-2
TGTGCCAGCAGCTTCTTCCGCACAGATACGCAGTATTTT | CASSFFRTDTQYF | . | TRBJ2-3 | TRBV7-9
TGTGCCAGTTCTACCCGTAGCGGGGCCACTAGCACAGATACGCAGTATTTT | CASSTRSGATSTDTQYF | TRBD2 | TRBJ2-3 | TRBV3-1/TRBV3-2
TGTGCCAGCAGCCCCTTAGCGGGGGGGCGGGGTGAGCAGTTCTTC | CASSPLAGGRGEQFF | TRBD2 | TRBJ2-1 | TRBV11-2
TGTGCCAGCAGCTTAGATCGTCAGGGTTTCACTGAAGCTTTCTTT | CASSLDRQGFTEAFF | . | TRBJ1-1 | TRBV11-2
TGTGCCAGCAGTTGGGGCCGCTACTACGAGCAGTACTTC | CASSWGRYYEQYF | . | TRBJ2-7 | TRBV12-3/TRBV12-4